This TCR beta chain was identified during a study of a mutant IDH1 vaccine in newly diagnosed glioma. Overall study: Weeks 1, 3, 5, 7, 11, 15, 19 and 23 were when patients received their eight vaccinations. Beforehand, treatment had been radiotherapy, temozolomide, or both; the majority received both. Vaccine administration was initiated 4-6 weeks following radiotherapy alone, or with temozolomide cycles.

On this clone itself: The antigen is not known.

The time point denotes: week 11, during vaccination. Doses consisted of 300 ug of mutant IDH1 20-mer peptide each, paired with topical imiquimod. Each of the donors came in with new WHO grade 3 or 4 astrocytomas that were IDH1-mutant and ATRX-lost. Germline lookup yields CDR1 GTSNPN and CDR2 SVGIG (reference sequence). V lost 5 bases to trimming and J lost 10 bases, with 20 bases between them. The CDR3 totals 13 residues. Profiling relied on immunoSEQ multiplex PCR, and the TCRdb table lists in-frame clones only, not all of them. The table shows tens of thousands of clones, with about four fifths occurring only once.

The rearrangement joins TRBV30 to TRBJ1-2, with a possible D match to TRBD1 (6 bases). The specimen comprised PBMCs, sampled from a glioma patient whose treatment included an IDH1 peptide vaccine. The receptor comes from a man aged 50 or older with glioma. This chain's CDR3 is CAWGRGGQSDYTF. CDR3 DNA: TGTGCCTGGGGGCGTGGGGGGCAGTCTGACTACACCTTC. Using reference TRBV30 and TRBJ1-2 for the parts outside the CDR3, the full variable domain is SQTIHQWPATLVQPVGSPLSLECTVEGTSNPNLYWYRQAAGRGLQLLFYSVGIGQISSEVPQNLSASRPQDRQFILSSKKLLLSDSGFYLCAWGRGGQSDYTFGSGTRLTVV.